The present T cell receptor beta chain was sequenced within a study of cytomegalovirus exposure and HLA in healthy donors. The study ran its PCR with 60 Vbeta and 13 Jbeta primers. This table comes from immunoSEQ multiplex PCR, and its TCRdb copy is limited to in-frame clones, with some not included. The repertoire has 150,000 to 200,000 clones, 75% to 90% of them found once; the top ten carry 3.5% to 5%. Broader study findings: Through in vitro validation, a few CMV-associated chains were shown to be specific for CMV antigens.

Germline assignment: CDR1 SNHLY and CDR2 FYNNEI. The CDR3 has 13 amino acids. V shed 6 bases, J shed 7 bases, and the junction held 8 bases outside the gene matches. With regard to this clone: Its antigen is currently unknown.

This receptor was obtained from a man aged 50 to 60 in good health and CMV-seropositive. Material for sequencing was PBMCs. V is TRBV2 and J is TRBJ1-1; TRBD1 matches at 7 bases. CDR3 bases: TGTGCCAGCAGGAACAGGGGTATAGGTGAAGCTTTCTTT. Its protein is CASRNRGIGEAFF.